What follows is one TCR beta chain and its context. Its antigen is currently unknown. These oral cavity squamous cell carcinomas were HPV-negative and locally advanced. Trimming cost V 4 bases and J 0 bases, with 7 bases left between them. CDR3 length equals 15 residues. Germline V gives CDR1 MNHEY, CDR2 SMNVEV (reference sequence). The entry originates in a study of neoadjuvant anti-PD-1 for oral cavity cancer. Whole-study context: Non-progressing patients received a fourth nivolumab dose near day 43, then surgery on days 50-56.

Clones were read by immunoSEQ multiplex PCR, and TCRdb kept only the in-frame ones, dropping some. The sample carries about 16,000 clones, around 69% recorded once. General observations from the study: Only a few patients per response group were TCR-analyzed; validation needed.

This rearrangement joins TRBV27 to TRBJ2-6, with D uncertain. The sample here was PBMCs, taken before nivolumab (anti-PD-1) treatment. This TCR came from a person aged 35 to 85 with oral cavity squamous cell carcinoma. The CDR3 bases are TGTGCCAGCAGTTCCCCCTCCTCTGGGGCCAACGTCCTGACTTTC. Its protein product is CASSSPSSGANVLTF.